Given below is one T cell receptor beta chain in context. Its target is unknown. Under the authors' procedure: Productive clonotypes were detectable down to 2.59 x 10-5 frequency. Sequenced by immunoSEQ multiplex PCR; TCRdb stores in-frame clones only, minus some. Clone size and V and J calls were adopted from that table, with D and trimming inferred from the DNA. The table has about 40,000 clones, roughly 79% seen once. This CDR3 comprises 13 residues. V dropped 5 bases and J dropped 8 bases, with 15 bases sitting between them. In germline, CDR1 is MDHEN, CDR2 SYDVKM. These data are taken from a study of STAT5B mutations in CD4+ large granular lymphocyte leukemia. Study-level results: Less than 30% of private leukemic clonotypes occurred rarely in other patients' non-leukemic repertoires. CD4-sorted patient repertoires seemed more clonal than healthy CD4+ repertoires. 8/27 top patient clones versus 2/35 control clones were TRBV06-family.

The specimen sequenced was CD4+ T cells from blood buffy coats. The clonotype originates from a human donor in good health. This chain joins TRBV28 and TRBJ1-1; maybe TRBD1 (5 bases). The CDR3 nucleotides read TGTGCCAGCAGTATACCGGGGGTCTGGGAAGCTTTCTTT. It translates to CASSIPGVWEAFF.